The 28 T cell receptor beta chains below were found in one sample sequenced in a study of cytomegalovirus exposure and HLA in healthy donors. The PCR used 60 Vbeta and 13 Jbeta primers. The data were produced by immunoSEQ multiplex PCR, yet TCRdb's version contains in-frame clones alone and is incomplete. The table shows about 93,000 clones, with roughly four fifths occurring only once. Sequences were obtained from PBMCs. All receptors derive from a young man in good health and CMV-seronegative.

The chain links TRBV7-3 to TRBJ2-5; D may be TRBD1 (6 bases). Germline CDR1 is SGHTA and CDR2 is FQGTGA. The CDR3 sequence is 16 residues long. The V end was cut by 5 bases, the J end by 3 bases, with 19 bases between. The CDR3 sequence: CASSLLGQQGKETQYF. The CDR3 DNA is TGTGCCAGCAGCCTGCTAGGCCAGCAGGGGAAAGAGACCCAGTACTTC.

This clone was observed a single time. The V call is TRBV7-6, the J call TRBJ2-1; no definite D call. The length of the CDR3 is 12 residues. V lost 4 bases and J lost 4, with 5 bases in between. Germline V CDR1 and CDR2: SGHVS, FNYEAQ. The DNA of the CDR3 is TGTGCCAGCAGCTCTAGGTACAATGAGCAGTTCTTC. It translates to CASSSRYNEQFF.

The chain couples TRBV10-3 to TRBJ1-1; 12 bases are a match to TRBD1. CDR1 and CDR2 from the germline V gene are ENHRY and SYGVKD. The CDR3 has 14 residues. The V gene end was trimmed by 7 bases and the J gene end by 5 bases; junction bases not matched to a gene: 5. The CDR3 DNA reads as TGTGCCATCACCGGGACAGGGGGCTGGACTGAAGCTTTCTTT. Amino acids: CAITGTGGWTEAFF.

This rearrangement joins TRBV6-5 to TRBJ1-1, with TRBD1 as a possible D gene (5 bases). Deletions cut 5 bases from V and 3 bases from J, with 10 bases between. Germline values: CDR1 MNHEY, CDR2 SVGAGI. The CDR3 loop spans 13 amino acids. The CDR3 is CASSEWGDTEAFF. The DNA of the CDR3 is TGTGCCAGCAGTGAATGGGGGGACACTGAAGCTTTCTTT.

V and J are TRBV29-1 and TRBJ2-1; possibly TRBD1 for D (6 bases). Germline V gene sequence: CDR1 SQVTM, CDR2 ANQGSEA. V was cut by 8 bases and J by 0 bases, with 20 bases left in between. The CDR3 sequence is 16 residues long. CDR3 sequence reads: CSIIGGFRSSYNEQFF. DNA of the CDR3: TGCAGCATCATTGGGGGCTTCCGCAGCTCCTACAATGAGCAGTTCTTC.

This chain uses TRBV27 with TRBJ2-3; possible D gene TRBD1, 5 bases. Looked up from germline, CDR1 is MNHEY and CDR2 is SMNVEV (reference sequence). V was shortened by 3 bases and J by 3 bases, with 13 bases between the two germline ends. The CDR3 is made up of 15 amino acids. CDR3 in DNA: TGTGCCAGCAGTTTTACGTACAGGACAACAGATACGCAGTATTTT. Translated, it gives CASSFTYRTTDTQYF.

The rearrangement joins TRBV9 to TRBJ1-5; D gene unclear. CDR3 length equals 14 residues. Germline V gene lookup returns CDR1 SGDLS and CDR2 YYNGEE. V gave up 3 bases and J gave up 2 bases, with 9 bases separating them. The CDR3 is CASSAASGNQPQHF. The CDR3 nucleotides read TGTGCCAGCAGCGCCGCTTCGGGCAATCAGCCCCAGCATTTT.

The rearrangement joins TRBV9 to TRBJ1-5, with unresolved D. The CDR3 length is 15 residues. V was cut by 1 base and J by 2 bases, with 10 bases left in between. CDR1 is SGDLS and CDR2 is YYNGEE in the germline V gene. In nucleotides, the CDR3 is TGTGCCAGCAGCGTATCGGGGTCCGGCAATCAGCCCCAGCATTTT. It yields the protein CASSVSGSGNQPQHF.

This chain uses TRBV9 with TRBJ2-1, with 8 bases aligning to TRBD1. Germline CDR1 is SGDLS and CDR2 is YYNGEE. The CDR3 has 15 amino acids. Trimming took 3 bases from V and 6 from J; bases not matched to a gene: 8. The CDR3 DNA reads as TGTGCCAGCAGCGCGACAGGGGATCTTTTCAATGAGCAGTTCTTC. The encoded protein is CASSATGDLFNEQFF.

This chain links TRBV4-2 with TRBJ2-6; D perhaps matches TRBD1 (5 bases). The germline gives CDR1 LGHNA, CDR2 YNFKEQ. The germline V and J ends were trimmed by 1 base and 0 bases, with 13 bases remaining between them. The CDR3 is made up of 18 amino acids. In DNA form, the CDR3 reads TGTGCCAGCAGCCAAGTCGTCCAGGGAATCTCTGGGGCCAACGTCCTGACTTTC. Its translation: CASSQVVQGISGANVLTF.

This chain links TRBV9 with TRBJ2-7; 7 bases fit TRBD1. This CDR3 contains 15 residues. Germline CDR1 reads SGDLS; CDR2 reads YYNGEE. The ends lost 3 bases at V and 6 bases at J; junction bases unmatched: 12. In DNA form, the CDR3 reads TGTGCCAGCAGCGCCCAAATCCAGGGGGTAGGCGAGCAGTACTTC. This encodes CASSAQIQGVGEQYF. The whole variable domain, filled in from reference TRBV9 and TRBJ2-7, reads DSGVTQTPKHLITATGQRVTLRCSPRSGDLSVYWYQQSLDQGLQFLIQYYNGEERAKGNILERFSAQQFPDLHSELNLSSLELGDSALYFCASSAQIQGVGEQYFGPGTRLTVT.

The CDR3 bases are TGCGCCAGCAGCCAAGATCTGATTGTGGTTACAGCTCATTACCCCGCAGCCCTCCACTTT. Translating it yields CASSQDLIVVTAHYPAALHF. The rearrangement joins TRBV4-3 to TRBJ1-6; D not resolved. The CDR3 contains 20 residues. CDR1 is LGHNA and CDR2 is YSLEER in the germline V gene. V lost 0 bases and J 14 bases, leaving 32 bases between the germline ends.

The rearrangement links TRBV6-4 to TRBJ1-1, with TRBD1 as a possible D gene (6 bases). Germline V gene data show CDR1 as MRHNA and CDR2 as SNTAGT. This CDR3 is built from 13 residues. V dropped 6 bases and J dropped 3 bases, with 11 bases sitting between them. The CDR3 bases are TGTGCCAGCAGACAGGGTAGGGACACTGAAGCTTTCTTT. Protein product: CASRQGRDTEAFF.

This clone was observed once. CDR3 loop: CASSEVAGDTDTQYF. The CDR3 region has the DNA TGTGCCAGCAGTGAGGTAGCGGGGGACACAGATACGCAGTATTTT. The genes are TRBV25-1 and TRBJ2-3; 9 bases are a match to TRBD2. Germline CDR1 MGHDK, CDR2 SYGVNS. The CDR3 is made up of 15 amino acids. V was clipped by 3 bases and J by 2 bases; unmatched bases: 3. The entire variable domain, with the rest obtained from reference TRBV25-1 and TRBJ2-3, is as follows: EADIYQTPRYLVIGTGKKITLECSQTMGHDKMYWYQQDPGMELHLIHYSYGVNSTEKGDLSSESTVSRIRTEHFPLTLESARPSHTSQYLCASSEVAGDTDTQYFGPGTRLTVL.

This clone was counted between two and nine times. V is TRBV6-1 and J is TRBJ1-2; no firm D call. Per the germline V gene, CDR1 is MNHNS and CDR2 is SASEGT. The CDR3 loop spans 15 amino acids. V was clipped by 2 bases and J by 3 bases, with 13 bases between them. This CDR3 reads CASSEMAGADYGYTF. CDR3 sequence (DNA): TGTGCCAGCAGTGAAATGGCGGGAGCGGACTATGGCTACACCTTC.

In this sample, this clone turned up a few times. In nucleotides, the CDR3 is TGTGCCAGCAGTGACCGTCGACAGGGATCCTACGAGCAGTACTTC. This translates into CASSDRRQGSYEQYF. The chain carries TRBV6-1 and TRBJ2-7, with TRBD1 matching over 7 bases. CDR1 and CDR2 from the germline V gene are MNHNS and SASEGT. The CDR3 is made up of 15 amino acids. The J segment lost 1 base and the V segment lost 3 bases, leaving 6 bases of the junction unmatched.

This clone was seen a single time. This chain connects TRBV12-5 to TRBJ2-1; D is perhaps TRBD2 (6 bases). The germline gives CDR1 LGHNT, CDR2 FRNRAP. V dropped 6 bases and J dropped 4 bases, with 10 bases sitting between them. This CDR3 region has 13 residues. CDR3 residues: CASGAGGYNEQFF. The CDR3 region has the DNA TGTGCTAGTGGGGCCGGGGGATACAATGAGCAGTTCTTC.

This chain uses TRBV7-9 with TRBJ2-5; D remains unclear. The V gene's germline CDR1 is SEHNR and CDR2 FQNEAQ (reference sequence). The CDR3 length is 14 residues. V dropped 1 base and J dropped 1 base, with 7 bases sitting between them. CDR3 loop: CASSLVETQETQYF. CDR3 coding DNA: TGTGCCAGCAGCTTAGTGGAGACCCAAGAGACCCAGTACTTC.

The rearrangement joins TRBV11-2 to TRBJ2-7, with D perhaps matching TRBD1 (6 bases). Trimming cost V 2 bases and J 0 bases, with 8 bases left between them. This CDR3 region has 14 residues. Germline V lookup: CDR1 SGHAT, CDR2 FQNNGV. DNA for the CDR3: TGTGCCAGCAGCTTAAGGGGGTTCTCCTACGAGCAGTACGTC. Amino acid sequence: CASSLRGFSYEQYV.

To note about this clone: At one end the junction does not follow the germline gene, possibly because of a read error. The chain recombines TRBV7-2 with TRBJ1-3; no reliable D call. The CDR3 is 11 residues long. Germline V gene lookup returns CDR1 SGHTA and CDR2 FQGNSA. The CDR3 sequence: CASSLRGKLNF. For the CDR3, the DNA is TGTGCCAGCAGCTTACGAGGGAAACTTAATTTT.

The chain combines TRBV9 with TRBJ1-5, with 7 bases identical to TRBD1. This CDR3 has 15 amino acids. V lost 4 bases to trimming and J lost 0 bases; unmatched junction nucleotides: 4. Germline loops: CDR1 SGDLS, CDR2 YYNGEE. The CDR3 DNA sequence: TGTGCCAGCAGCACGACAGGGTCTAGCAATCAGCCCCAGCATTTT. This encodes CASSTTGSSNQPQHF.

The genes are TRBV19 and TRBJ1-1; D gene unclear. Germline CDR1 LNHDA, CDR2 SQIVND (reference sequence). The length of the CDR3 is 14 residues. Trimming stripped 1 base from V and 4 bases from J, with 10 bases between. CDR3 nucleotide sequence: TGTGCCAGTAGTATAGCGGGGTTGGCCACTGAAGCTTTCTTT. It codes for CASSIAGLATEAFF.

Turning to this clone: Different DNA sequences within this sample yield the same CDR3. J is TRBJ1-2 and V is TRBV7-2; 8 bases match TRBD1. After removal of 3 bases from V and 2 bases from J, the junction contained 2 bases not matched to a gene. The V gene's germline CDR1 is SGHTA and CDR2 FQGNSA. The CDR3 extends over 14 amino acids. CDR3 sequence reads: CASSLDRANYGYTF. The CDR3 nucleotides are TGTGCCAGCAGCTTGGACAGGGCAAACTATGGCTACACCTTC.

The chain recombines TRBV6-1 with TRBJ1-6; 7 bases match TRBD1. CDR1 and CDR2 from the germline V gene are MNHNS and SASEGT. The CDR3 consists of 15 residues. J gave up 7 bases and V 6 bases, and 9 bases lay outside the gene matches. The CDR3 reads CASSPSSTGNSPLHF. For the CDR3, the DNA is TGTGCCAGCAGCCCTTCCTCGACAGGGAATTCACCCCTCCACTTT.

The genes are TRBV12-5 and TRBJ2-1; 7 bases align to TRBD1. Germline V gives CDR1 LGHNT, CDR2 FRNRAP. Unmatched junction bases numbered 15, after V lost 1 base and J lost 6 bases. The CDR3 length is 18 residues. CDR3 DNA: TGTGCTAGTGGTTTGGAGAAGAAGACAGGGAACCTCCTCAATGAGCAGTTCTTC. Protein product: CASGLEKKTGNLLNEQFF. Based on the CDR3 plus reference TRBV12-5 and TRBJ2-1, the full variable domain is DARVTQTPRHKVTEMGQEVTMRCQPILGHNTVFWYRQTMMQGLELLAYFRNRAPLDDSGMPKDRFSAEMPDATLATLKIQPSEPRDSAVYFCASGLEKKTGNLLNEQFFGPGTRLTVL.

V gene TRBV19 combines with J gene TRBJ1-2; 8 bases match TRBD1. The CDR3 is made up of 13 amino acids. Germline V gene data show CDR1 as LNHDA and CDR2 as SQIVND (reference sequence). The junction had 2 bases not matched to a gene; V was cut back by 3 bases and J by 5 bases. CDR3 in amino acids: CASSIDRGYGYTF. The CDR3 nucleotides are TGTGCCAGTAGTATCGACAGGGGTTATGGCTACACCTTC.

The chain has TRBV27 and TRBJ2-1; D is perhaps TRBD1 (5 bases). V was cut by 6 bases and J by 8 bases, with 20 bases left in between. Germline CDR1 MNHEY, CDR2 SMNVEV (reference sequence). The CDR3 spans 15 residues. Here the CDR3 reads CASSPGPTSSHEQFF. Written as DNA, the CDR3 is TGTGCCAGCAGCCCAGGGCCTACTTCAAGCCATGAGCAGTTCTTC.

The V gene is TRBV19, the J gene TRBJ1-5; 7 bases align to TRBD1. V trimming: 1 base; J trimming: 7 bases; junction bases outside the gene matches: 10. The CDR3 totals 16 residues. Germline V gene data show CDR1 as LNHDA and CDR2 as SQIVND (reference sequence). The CDR3 loop is CASSIGRGSSGQPQHF. Written as DNA, the CDR3 is TGTGCCAGTAGTATAGGCAGGGGGTCGTCGGGACAGCCCCAGCATTTT.